Below, 13 T cell receptor beta chains from the same sample are listed, as sequenced in a study of blood T cell repertoires in COVID-19. Assay used: immunoSEQ multiplex PCR; TCRdb lists only in-frame clones, some missing. The table shows about 140,000 clones, with around 82% occurring only once. Sequenced input: PBMCs or T cells enriched from blood (not recorded which). Receptors were obtained from a man in his forties with acute COVID-19.

V and J are TRBV25-1 and TRBJ1-1; TRBD1 agrees at 7 bases. V shed 4 bases, J shed 1 base, and the junction held 3 bases outside the gene matches. From germline, CDR1 is MGHDK and CDR2 SYGVNS. The CDR3 consists of 14 residues. CDR3 bases: TGTGCCAGCAGTGCACAGGGGCCGAACACTGAAGCTTTCTTT. Residues: CASSAQGPNTEAFF.

The chain uses TRBV10-1 and TRBJ2-1; 9 positions match TRBD2. The CDR3 runs 16 residues. Germline trimming cut 2 bases from V and 9 bases from J; bases unmatched to any gene: 11. Germline V gene sequence: CDR1 WNHNN, CDR2 SYGVQD (reference sequence). As DNA, the CDR3 is TGCGCCAGCAGTGAGAGGCAGCGGGGGGAAAGGGTTGAGCAGTTCTTC. Encoded protein: CASSERQRGERVEQFF.

The CDR3, as DNA: TGTGCCACCAGTGATCTGGACAGGGCACATGGCTACACCTTC. It is translated as CATSDLDRAHGYTF. This sequence joins TRBV24-1 and TRBJ1-2; TRBD1 aligns across 8 bases. Germline V gene lookup returns CDR1 KGHDR and CDR2 SFDVKD. This CDR3 is 14 amino acids long. J lost 6 bases, V lost 3 bases, and 5 bases had no gene match.

J is TRBJ2-2 and V is TRBV19, with D unclear. Trimming removed 3 bases from V and 0 bases from J, with 8 bases in between. Germline V lookup: CDR1 LNHDA, CDR2 SQIVND (reference sequence). The CDR3 spans 15 residues. The CDR3: CASSMRQPNTGELFF. The CDR3 coding sequence is TGTGCCAGTAGTATGAGGCAGCCGAACACCGGGGAGCTGTTTTTT.

This clone was counted a single time. The genes are TRBV11-2 and TRBJ1-1, with a weak D call TRBD1 (5 bases). This CDR3 has 13 amino acids. V was cut by 5 bases and J by 5 bases, with 12 bases left in between. The V gene's germline CDR1 is SGHAT and CDR2 FQNNGV. In nucleotides, the CDR3 is TGTGCCAGCAGCCCGACCAGGGATACTGAAGCTTTCTTT. Its protein is CASSPTRDTEAFF.

The chain links TRBV7-2 to TRBJ2-7; TRBD2 matches 8 bases. This CDR3 region has 15 residues. V was pared by 4 bases and J by 2 bases, with 7 bases of the junction left unmatched. Germline CDR1 SGHTA, CDR2 FQGNSA. For the CDR3, the DNA is TGTGCCAGCAGCTCCTCTAGCGGGCGAACCTACGAGCAGTACTTC. This sequence encodes CASSSSSGRTYEQYF.

The chain is built from TRBV7-9 and TRBJ2-2; TRBD2 is a possible D gene (5 bases). This CDR3 has 15 residues. Trimming removed 3 bases at V and 4 bases at J, with 12 bases between. The germline V gene has CDR1 SEHNR and CDR2 FQNEAQ (reference sequence). The CDR3 here is CASSLSGLSTGELFF. DNA of the CDR3: TGTGCCAGCAGCTTGTCAGGACTTTCCACCGGGGAGCTGTTTTTT.

The chain is built from TRBV19 and TRBJ1-5; tentatively, D is TRBD1 (6 bases). This CDR3 is built from 15 residues. Deletions cut 1 base from V and 5 bases from J, with 12 bases between. CDR1 and CDR2 (germline): LNHDA, SQIVND (reference sequence). The CDR3 region is CASSIGPRGHQPQHF. The CDR3 bases are TGTGCCAGTAGTATAGGGCCCAGGGGACATCAGCCCCAGCATTTT.

The chain uses TRBV5-4 and TRBJ1-6; D is unclear. The germline V gene encodes CDR1 SGHNT and CDR2 YYREEE (reference sequence). Trimming shortened V by 4 bases and J by 7 bases, and 12 bases separated the two germline ends. The CDR3 is 14 residues long. As DNA, the CDR3 is TGTGCCAGCAGCCAAGAAATTAGCAATTCACCCCTCCACTTT. Its protein product is CASSQEISNSPLHF.

The chain links TRBV4-1 to TRBJ2-7; 10 bases fit TRBD2. V lost 0 bases and J lost 4; bases outside the gene matches: 3. This CDR3 contains 15 residues. Germline-derived CDR1 and CDR2 are MGHRA and YSYEKL. DNA of the CDR3: TGCGCCAGCAGCCAAGAAGGACTAGCGGCTTACGAGCAGTACTTC. It translates to CASSQEGLAAYEQYF.

This clone was observed a single time. V is TRBV10-2 and J is TRBJ1-5; the D is unclear. Between the trimmed V and J ends, which lost 4 bases and 0 bases, there was a span of 7 bases. The CDR3 has 14 residues. CDR1 and CDR2 (germline): WSHSY, SAAADI. CDR3 residues: CASSAGPSNQPQHF. CDR3 DNA: TGCGCCAGCAGTGCAGGCCCTAGCAATCAGCCCCAGCATTTT.

The chain couples TRBV6-5 to TRBJ1-1; D gene uncertain. Trimming left V 3 bases short and J 5 bases short, with 13 bases between. Germline loops: CDR1 MNHEY, CDR2 SVGAGI. This CDR3 is built from 14 residues. The CDR3 DNA is TGTGCCAGCAGTTATTTGTCCCCCCCTACTGAAGCTTTCTTT. This sequence encodes CASSYLSPPTEAFF.

The J gene is TRBJ1-2, the V gene TRBV7-2, with D hard to call. Looked up from germline, CDR1 is SGHTA and CDR2 is FQGNSA. The CDR3 covers 15 residues. V was cut by 5 bases and J by 0 bases, with 13 bases left in between. CDR3 protein: CASSPQAEANYGYTF. The CDR3 bases are TGTGCCAGCAGCCCCCAGGCAGAAGCTAACTATGGCTACACCTTC. Combining the CDR3 with reference TRBV7-2 and TRBJ1-2 gives the whole variable domain GAGVSQSPSNKVTEKGKDVELRCDPISGHTALYWYRQSLGQGLEFLIYFQGNSAPDKSGLPSDRFSAERTGGSVSTLTIQRTQQEDSAVYLCASSPQAEANYGYTFGSGTRLTVV.